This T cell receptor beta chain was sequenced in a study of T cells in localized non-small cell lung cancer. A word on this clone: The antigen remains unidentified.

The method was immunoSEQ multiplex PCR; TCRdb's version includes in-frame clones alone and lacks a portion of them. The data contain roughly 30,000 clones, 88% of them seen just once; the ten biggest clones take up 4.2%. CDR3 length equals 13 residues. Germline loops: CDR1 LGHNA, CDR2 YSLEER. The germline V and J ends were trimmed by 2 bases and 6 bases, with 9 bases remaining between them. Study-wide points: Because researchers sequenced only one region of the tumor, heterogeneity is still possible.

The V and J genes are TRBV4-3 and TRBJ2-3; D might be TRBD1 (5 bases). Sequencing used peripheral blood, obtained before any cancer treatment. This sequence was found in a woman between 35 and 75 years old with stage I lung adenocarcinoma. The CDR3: CASSQQGRDTQYF. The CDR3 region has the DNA TGCGCCAGCAGCCAACAGGGCCGTGATACGCAGTATTTT.